This T cell receptor beta chain was identified during a study of T cells in lung cancer brain metastases. Study-wide context: Among the 20 patients, more than 15 reported tobacco use, median approximately 40 pack-years. Median interval between primary and brain metastasis samples was roughly 300 days.

Overall study results and limits: Preoperative corticosteroid effects on brain metastasis T cell infiltration were not controlled.

TCRdb's table, derived via immunoSEQ multiplex PCR, lists solely in-frame clones and lacks some. There are thousands of clones in the sample; 80% to 85% occur only once, and 2.5% to 3% lies in the top ten. The V end was cut by 3 bases, the J end by 0 bases, with 8 bases between. The CDR3 loop spans 14 amino acids. Per germline, CDR1 MNHEY and CDR2 SMNVEV (reference sequence). Worth noting for this clone: Its specificity is unknown.

The TCR was taken from a woman between 45 and 60 years old with non-small cell lung cancer. The sequenced material came from tumor tissue from the primary lung tumor. This rearrangement joins TRBV27 to TRBJ1-1; perhaps TRBD1 as D (6 bases). The CDR3 nucleotides are TGTGCCAGCAGTTTGGGACAAGTGAACACTGAAGCTTTCTTT. This codes for CASSLGQVNTEAFF.